This T cell receptor (beta chain) was retrieved from a study of blood T cell repertoires in COVID-19. V was trimmed by 2 bases and J by 2 bases, leaving 13 bases between them. CDR1 SGHDT and CDR2 YYEEEE come from the germline V gene. CDR3 length: 15 amino acids. Authors' data handling: Estimates of nucleated cell counts were drawn from the amplification of reference gene primers. Measured with immunoSEQ multiplex PCR; TCRdb has only the in-frame clones, and not every one. V and J calls and clone size come straight from that table; D and trimming were deduced from the DNA. The repertoire includes about 70,000 clones, roughly 80% of them detected once, and 1.8% sits in the top ten.

The sequence derives from a woman in her sixties with acute or convalescent COVID-19. Specimen: peripheral blood. J is TRBJ1-2 and V is TRBV5-6, with D possibly matching TRBD1 (6 bases). CDR3 nucleotide sequence: TGTGCCAGCAGCTTCCCTAGTACAGGGAACTATGGCTACACCTTC. It encodes CASSFPSTGNYGYTF.